This T cell receptor beta chain was sequenced in a study of control samples from healthy donors and cancer patients. The trim removed 6 bases at V and 7 bases at J, leaving 8 bases unmatched. The CDR3 is 15 amino acids. Germline loops: CDR1 MNHNY, CDR2 SVGAGI (reference sequence). Generated by immunoSEQ multiplex PCR, the TCRdb table keeps only in-frame clones and is missing some. The sample records roughly 130,000 clones, over 85% being singletons. Input material: blood. The sequence was collected from a man aged 25 to 45 in good health. The chain has TRBV6-6 and TRBJ2-1; 11 nucleotides match TRBD2. As DNA, the CDR3 is TGTGCCAGCAGAGAAAAGGGACTAGCGGTGAATGAGCAGTTCTTC. It specifies CASREKGLAVNEQFF.